This T cell receptor (beta chain) was recorded in a study of blood T cell repertoires in COVID-19. Study as a whole: In each case, the material was cDNA or gDNA derived from T cells, B-cell-depleted T cells, or PBMCs.

Before being deemed recovered, Cohort 3 donors had two negative PCRs, clearance, or symptom resolution. The V segment lost 3 bases and the J segment 7 bases; nucleotides outside the gene matches: 4. This CDR3 comprises 14 residues. Germline lookup yields CDR1 SNHLY and CDR2 FYNNEI. Authors' processing steps: Amplifying reference gene primers gave estimates of nucleated cell counts. The data were produced by immunoSEQ multiplex PCR, yet TCRdb's version contains in-frame clones alone and is incomplete. V and J calls and clone size come straight from that table; D and trimming were deduced from the DNA. The profile shows a few hundred thousand clones, roughly 90% of them singletons.

The sample consisted of PBMCs or T cells enriched from blood (not recorded which). The chain carries TRBV2 and TRBJ2-7; TRBD1 matches 12 bases. The receptor was isolated from a woman aged 30 to 39 who had recovered from COVID-19. CDR3 in amino acids: CASSEGTGGREQYF. For the CDR3, the DNA is TGTGCCAGCAGTGAGGGGACAGGGGGCAGGGAGCAGTACTTC.